The sequence of this T cell receptor beta chain was determined in a study of cytomegalovirus exposure and HLA in healthy donors. The primer mix had 60 Vbeta and 13 Jbeta primers. This table comes from immunoSEQ multiplex PCR, and its TCRdb copy is limited to in-frame clones, with some not included. In the table there are approximately 110,000 clones, 79% of which are singletons. General study results and limits: Follow-up analysis seemed to connect common viral pathogens with several of the most significant clusters identified. The productive fraction for most TCR beta V segments was about 87% or about 30% in an earlier analysis. It was reported that TCR beta sequences correctly inferred the HLA-A and HLA-B alleles for most subjects.

With regard to this clone: Its antigen is unknown.

V shed 1 base and J shed 3 bases, with 12 bases lying between them. Germline loops: CDR1 LGHNA, CDR2 YNFKEQ. CDR3 length equals 16 residues. The sample comprised PBMCs. The clonotype originates from a woman aged 40 to 49 in good health and CMV-seronegative. The rearrangement joins TRBV4-2 to TRBJ2-2; TRBD1 is a possible D gene (5 bases). CDR3 bases: TGTGCCAGCAGCCAAGCATCAGGGATCGACACCGGGGAGCTGTTTTTT. Translating gives CASSQASGIDTGELFF.